This T cell receptor beta chain was sequenced for a study of blood T cell repertoires in COVID-19. Study summary: Both acute and convalescent COVID-19 samples were obtained from the United States, Italy and Spain. Sample material is recorded as cDNA or gDNA derived from T cells, B-cell-depleted T cells, or PBMCs.

Original processing methods: For nucleated cells, counts were estimated from reference gene primer amplification. Profiled with immunoSEQ multiplex PCR; TCRdb holds only in-frame clones, not every one. The V and J calls and clone size come from that table; D and trimming were worked out from the DNA. The sample yields approximately 250,000 clones, about 80% seen once. The CDR3 covers 14 residues. Trimming stripped 0 bases from V and 8 bases from J, with 13 bases between. The V gene's germline CDR1 is LGHNA and CDR2 YNFKEQ. The receptor was derived from a woman in her fifties or sixties with acute or convalescent COVID-19. The sample comprised peripheral blood. J is TRBJ1-2 and V is TRBV4-2; tentatively, D is TRBD1 (5 bases). The CDR3 here is CASSQEQGSRGYTF. The CDR3 bases are TGTGCCAGCAGCCAAGAGCAGGGTTCTAGGGGCTACACCTTC.